These T cell receptor beta chains were read from a single sample in a study of blood T cell repertoires in COVID-19. Libraries were prepared by immunoSEQ multiplex PCR; TCRdb keeps only in-frame clonotypes and omits some of them. This sample yields about 350,000 clones, of which around nine tenths are seen a single time; just over 1% belongs to the top ten. Material: PBMCs or T cells enriched from blood (not recorded which). The receptors originated from a woman aged 30 to 39 who had been exposed to COVID-19. The CDR3 runs from the conserved cysteine through the conserved F or W. The order of the fields is V gene, J gene, clone size, D gene, CDR3 length, CDR3 protein, CDR3 DNA. The D gene is left open where the match is weak. Only some rows state a clone size, as once, few, many or a class for expanded clones.

>TRBV5-1|TRBJ2-7|NA|TRBD1|16
CASSLALTGGAYEQYF
TGCGCCAGCAGCTTGGCCTTAACAGGGGGCGCCTACGAGCAGTACTTC
>TRBV11-3|TRBJ1-2|NA|NA|16
CASSHLGGPPNYGYTF
TGTGCCAGCAGCCATTTGGGGGGGCCGCCTAACTATGGCTACACCTTC
>TRBV7-3|TRBJ1-3|NA|NA|14
CASSSGTSGNTIYF
TGTGCCAGCAGTTCCGGGACATCCGGAAACACCATATATTTT
>TRBV11-2|TRBJ2-7|NA|NA|14
CASSLGVRSAEQYF
TGTGCCAGCAGCTTAGGGGTCAGGTCGGCCGAGCAGTACTTC
>TRBV28|TRBJ2-7|few|NA|17
CASSFRYLLEESYEQYF
TGTGCCAGCAGTTTCCGTTATTTATTGGAGGAGTCCTACGAGCAGTACTTC
>TRBV18|TRBJ1-5|NA|NA|13
CASSPGVGKAQHF
TGTGCCAGCTCACCCGGTGTCGGGAAGGCCCAGCATTTT
>TRBV5-5|TRBJ2-1|NA|NA|14
CASREEGMLYEQFF
TGTGCCAGCAGGGAGGAGGGTATGCTTTATGAGCAGTTCTTC
>TRBV3-1/TRBV3-2|TRBJ1-1|NA|NA|14
CASSHRRDFNEAFF
TGTGCCAGCAGCCATCGACGGGACTTTAATGAAGCTTTCTTT
>TRBV7-9|TRBJ2-1|few|NA|14
CASSLKGAYNEQFF
TGTGCCAGCAGCTTAAAGGGGGCCTACAATGAGCAGTTCTTC
>TRBV18|TRBJ2-3|NA|NA|15
CASSLEGIRTDTQYF
TGTGCCAGCTCACTGGAGGGGATAAGGACGGATACGCAGTATTTT
>TRBV5-4|TRBJ1-4|NA|TRBD1|17
CASSLGQDPSSNEKLFF
TGTGCCAGCAGCCTTGGACAGGACCCCTCATCGAATGAAAAACTGTTTTTT
>TRBV6-5|TRBJ2-7|NA|NA|16
CASSYSRARFPYEQYF
TGTGCCAGCAGTTACTCGAGAGCTAGGTTCCCCTACGAGCAGTACTTC
>TRBV25-1|TRBJ2-7|once|TRBD2|16
CAREGGPASGRDEQYF
TGTGCCAGGGAAGGGGGACCAGCTAGCGGGAGAGACGAGCAGTACTTC
>TRBV6-5|TRBJ1-2|NA|TRBD1|15
CASSRDRVGEVGYTF
TGTGCCAGCAGTCGGGACAGGGTGGGGGAGGTGGGCTACACCTTC
>TRBV4-1|TRBJ1-5|once|TRBD1|16
CASSQKGTGDYQPQHF
TGCGCCAGCAGCCAGAAAGGGACAGGGGACTATCAGCCCCAGCATTTT
>TRBV5-4|TRBJ1-1|NA|NA|14
CASSWGGQNTEAFF
TGTGCCAGCAGCTGGGGGGGACAGAACACTGAAGCTTTCTTT
>TRBV23-1|TRBJ2-3|few|TRBD1|19
CASSQSGDRDYYSTDTQYF
TGCGCCAGCAGTCAATCAGGGGACAGGGATTACTACAGCACAGATACGCAGTATTTT
>TRBV6-6|TRBJ2-4|NA|TRBD2|18
CASSRPVLAGEVGNIQYF
TGTGCCAGCAGTCGTCCCGTATTAGCGGGAGAGGTGGGAAACATTCAGTACTTC
>TRBV9|TRBJ2-7|once|TRBD2|21
CASSVGGMGLAGPWAGNEQYF
TGTGCCAGCAGCGTAGGCGGGATGGGACTAGCGGGACCATGGGCTGGCAACGAGCAGTACTTC
>TRBV7-8|TRBJ2-2|NA|NA|17
CASSLGRGPVGTGELFF
TGTGCCAGCAGCTTAGGAAGGGGTCCGGTGGGGACCGGGGAGCTGTTTTTT
>TRBV7-2|TRBJ2-7|NA|TRBD1|16
CASSLLPGQGGYEQYF
TGTGCCAGCAGCCTACTACCGGGACAGGGGGGGTACGAGCAGTACTTC
>TRBV27|TRBJ2-7|NA|TRBD2|15
CASRDRLAGSYEQYF
TGTGCCAGCAGGGACCGACTAGCGGGCTCCTACGAGCAGTACTTC
>TRBV27|TRBJ2-2|NA|NA|14
CASAPGTNTGELFF
TGTGCCAGCGCCCCGGGTACGAACACCGGGGAGCTGTTTTTT
>TRBV7-6|TRBJ2-1|NA|NA|15
CASSLGSVSYNEQFF
TGTGCCAGCAGCTTAGGATCGGTTTCCTACAATGAGCAGTTCTTC
>TRBV12-3/TRBV12-4|TRBJ2-2|NA|NA|11
CASSLRAGLFF
TGTGCCAGCAGTTTAAGAGCTGGGCTGTTTTTT
>TRBV27|TRBJ2-5|NA|TRBD1|15
CASSLSAGGGTTQYF
TGTGCCAGCAGTTTATCAGCAGGGGGCGGGACGACCCAGTACTTC
>TRBV27|TRBJ1-5|few|NA|15
CASSFLASGQGPQHF
TGTGCCAGCAGTTTCCTCGCGTCCGGCCAGGGTCCCCAGCATTTT
>TRBV7-9|TRBJ1-3|NA|TRBD1|18
CASSPPGQVVGDGNTIYF
TGTGCCAGCAGCCCCCCGGGACAGGTCGTAGGTGACGGAAACACCATATATTTT
>TRBV10-1|TRBJ1-3|NA|NA|16
CASSDSGQLSGNTIYF
TGCGCCAGCAGTGACAGCGGACAGTTATCTGGAAACACCATATATTTT
>TRBV19|TRBJ1-1|NA|NA|14
CASSLNTGRTEAFF
TGTGCCAGTAGTCTTAATACAGGGCGAACTGAAGCTTTCTTT
>TRBV9|TRBJ2-3|NA|NA|15
CASSSRTSSTDTQYF
TGTGCCAGCAGCTCCCGTACTTCTAGCACAGATACGCAGTATTTT
>TRBV28|TRBJ2-6|NA|TRBD2|21
CASSHDPGLAVGSSGANVLTF
TGTGCCAGCAGTCATGACCCGGGACTAGCGGTCGGTAGCTCTGGGGCCAACGTCCTGACTTTC
>TRBV3-1/TRBV3-2|TRBJ1-3|once|NA|13
CASSLQTGNTIYF
TGTGCCAGCAGCCTCCAGACTGGAAACACCATATATTTT
>TRBV6-5|TRBJ2-7|NA|NA|13
CASSRTGNYEQYF
TGTGCCAGCAGTAGGACCGGGAACTACGAGCAGTACTTC
>TRBV7-9|TRBJ1-2|once|TRBD1|15
CASSKAGTGNYGYTF
TGTGCCAGCAGTAAAGCCGGGACAGGAAACTATGGCTACACCTTC
>TRBV7-2|TRBJ2-7|NA|NA|12
CASSMGPYEQYF
TGTGCCAGCAGTATGGGCCCCTACGAGCAGTACTTC
>TRBV10-3|TRBJ2-3|NA|TRBD2|17
CAISETSGRAQTDTQYF
TGTGCCATCAGTGAGACTAGCGGGAGAGCGCAAACAGATACGCAGTATTTT
>TRBV5-1|TRBJ2-1|NA|TRBD2|16
CASSLNPSGGLNEQFF
TGCGCCAGCAGCCTCAACCCGAGCGGGGGCCTCAATGAGCAGTTCTTC
>TRBV12-5|TRBJ2-1|NA|TRBD1|18
CASGLVGMAGGISPEQFF
TGTGCTAGTGGTTTGGTAGGAATGGCAGGGGGCATCAGTCCTGAGCAGTTCTTC
>TRBV11-3|TRBJ2-1|NA|NA|13
CASSRQGGNEQFF
TGTGCCAGCAGTCGGCAGGGTGGAAATGAGCAGTTCTTC
>TRBV2|TRBJ2-1|NA|TRBD2|14
CASTPSGLDNEQFF
TGTGCCAGCACCCCTAGCGGGCTAGACAATGAGCAGTTCTTC
>TRBV7-8|TRBJ2-7|NA|TRBD2|17
CASSLGGSGLAAYEQYF
TGTGCCAGCAGCTTAGGGGGATCGGGACTAGCGGCCTACGAGCAGTACTTC
>TRBV19|TRBJ1-1|NA|NA|13
CASSIARDTEAFF
TGTGCCAGTAGTATAGCCAGGGACACTGAAGCTTTCTTT
>TRBV27|TRBJ2-7|NA|NA|12
CASSVTGSEQYF
TGTGCCAGCAGTGTCACAGGGTCCGAGCAGTACTTC
>TRBV28|TRBJ1-1|NA|NA|14
CASSLHTGHTEAFF
TGTGCCAGCAGTTTACATACAGGGCACACTGAAGCTTTCTTT
>TRBV3-1/TRBV3-2|TRBJ2-2|NA|NA|14
CASSPPRDTGELFF
TGTGCCAGCAGCCCCCCCAGGGACACCGGGGAGCTGTTTTTT
>TRBV4-2|TRBJ2-4|NA|NA|15
CASSQESGAKNIQYF
TGTGCCAGCAGCCAAGAATCCGGGGCCAAAAACATTCAGTACTTC
>TRBV6-5|TRBJ1-3|NA|NA|14
CASGDRRTGNTIYF
TGTGCCAGCGGAGACAGGAGGACTGGAAACACCATATATTTT
>TRBV2|TRBJ1-2|few|TRBD1|12
CASSGDREGYTF
TGTGCCAGCAGTGGGGACAGGGAGGGCTACACCTTC
>TRBV7-8|TRBJ1-2|NA|TRBD1|16
CASSLPTGGPDYGYTF
TGTGCCAGCAGCTTACCAACAGGGGGGCCGGACTATGGCTACACCTTC
>TRBV5-1|TRBJ2-2|NA|TRBD2|13
CASSSRGTGELFF
TGCGCCAGCAGCTCGCGGGGGACCGGGGAGCTGTTTTTT
>TRBV18|TRBJ2-7|NA|TRBD1|15
CASSRDRGASYEQYF
TGTGCCAGCTCACGGGACAGGGGTGCATCCTACGAGCAGTACTTC
>TRBV28|TRBJ2-7|NA|TRBD2|18
CASRVGTSGRADSYEQYF
TGTGCCAGCAGGGTCGGGACTAGCGGGAGGGCCGATTCCTACGAGCAGTACTTC
>TRBV2|TRBJ1-6|NA|TRBD1|15
CASNRDRTYNSPLHF
TGTGCCAGCAATAGGGACAGGACCTATAATTCACCCCTCCACTTT